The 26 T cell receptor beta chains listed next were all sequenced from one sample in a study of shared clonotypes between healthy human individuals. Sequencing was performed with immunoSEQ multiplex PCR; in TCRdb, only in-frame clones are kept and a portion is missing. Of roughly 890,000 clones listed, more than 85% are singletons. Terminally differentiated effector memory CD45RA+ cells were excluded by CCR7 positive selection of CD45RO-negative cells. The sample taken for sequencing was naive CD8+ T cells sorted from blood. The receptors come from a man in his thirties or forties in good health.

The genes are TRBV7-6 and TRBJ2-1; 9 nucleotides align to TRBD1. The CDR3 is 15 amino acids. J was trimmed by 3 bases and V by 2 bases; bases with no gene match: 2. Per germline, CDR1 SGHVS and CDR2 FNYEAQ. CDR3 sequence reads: CASSLLDRGYNEQFF. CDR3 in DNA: TGTGCCAGCAGCTTATTGGACAGGGGCTACAATGAGCAGTTCTTC.

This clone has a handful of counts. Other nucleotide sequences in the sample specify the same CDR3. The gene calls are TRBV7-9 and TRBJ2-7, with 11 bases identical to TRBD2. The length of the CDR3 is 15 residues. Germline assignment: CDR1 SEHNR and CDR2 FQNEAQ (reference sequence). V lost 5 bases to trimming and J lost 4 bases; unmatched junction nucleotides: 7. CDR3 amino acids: CASSPRLAGSYEQYF. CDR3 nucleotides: TGTGCCAGCAGCCCGAGACTAGCGGGGTCATACGAGCAGTACTTC.

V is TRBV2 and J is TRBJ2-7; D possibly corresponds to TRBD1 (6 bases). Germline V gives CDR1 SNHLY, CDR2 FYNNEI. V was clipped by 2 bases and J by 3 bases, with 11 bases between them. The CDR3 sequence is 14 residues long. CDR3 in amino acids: CASSESGRGYEQYF. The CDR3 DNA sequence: TGTGCCAGCAGTGAATCGGGCAGGGGCTACGAGCAGTACTTC.

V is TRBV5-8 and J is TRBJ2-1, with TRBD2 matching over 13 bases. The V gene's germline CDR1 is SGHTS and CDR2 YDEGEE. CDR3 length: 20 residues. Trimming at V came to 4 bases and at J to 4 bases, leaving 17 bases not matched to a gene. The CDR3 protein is CASSGGQGLAGSPYYNEQFF. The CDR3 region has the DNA TGTGCCAGCAGCGGAGGACAGGGACTAGCGGGAAGCCCCTATTACAATGAGCAGTTCTTC. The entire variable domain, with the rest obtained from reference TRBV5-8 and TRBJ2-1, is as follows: EAGVTQSPTHLIKTRGQQATLRCSPISGHTSVYWYQQALGLGLQFLLWYDEGEERNRGNFPPRFSGRQFPNYSSELNVNALELEDSALYLCASSGGQGLAGSPYYNEQFFGPGTRLTVL.

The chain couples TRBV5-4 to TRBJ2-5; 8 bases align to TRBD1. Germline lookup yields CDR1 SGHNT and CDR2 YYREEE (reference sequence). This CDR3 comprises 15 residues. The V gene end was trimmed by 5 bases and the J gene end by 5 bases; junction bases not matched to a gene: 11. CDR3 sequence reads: CASRPGQGRFETQYF. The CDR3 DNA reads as TGTGCCAGCAGACCCGGACAGGGAAGGTTCGAGACCCAGTACTTC.

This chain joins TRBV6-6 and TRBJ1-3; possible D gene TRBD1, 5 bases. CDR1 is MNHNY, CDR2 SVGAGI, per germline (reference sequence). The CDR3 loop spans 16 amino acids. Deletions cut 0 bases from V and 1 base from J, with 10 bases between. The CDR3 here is CASSYSGTESGNTIYF. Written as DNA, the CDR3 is TGTGCCAGCAGTTACTCGGGGACGGAGTCTGGAAACACCATATATTTT.

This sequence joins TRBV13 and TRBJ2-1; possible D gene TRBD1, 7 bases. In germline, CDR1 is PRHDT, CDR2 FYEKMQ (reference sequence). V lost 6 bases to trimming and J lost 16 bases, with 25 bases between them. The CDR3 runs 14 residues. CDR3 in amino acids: CASRKGHVGRGVFF. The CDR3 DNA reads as TGTGCCAGCAGGAAGGGCCATGTGGGCAGGGGGGTTTTCTTC.

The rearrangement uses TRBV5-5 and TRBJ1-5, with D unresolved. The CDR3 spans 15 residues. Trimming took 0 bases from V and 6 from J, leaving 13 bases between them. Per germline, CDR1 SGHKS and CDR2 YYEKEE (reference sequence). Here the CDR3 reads CASSLDRYYSQPQHF. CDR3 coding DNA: TGTGCCAGCAGCTTGGATCGGTATTACAGTCAGCCCCAGCATTTT.

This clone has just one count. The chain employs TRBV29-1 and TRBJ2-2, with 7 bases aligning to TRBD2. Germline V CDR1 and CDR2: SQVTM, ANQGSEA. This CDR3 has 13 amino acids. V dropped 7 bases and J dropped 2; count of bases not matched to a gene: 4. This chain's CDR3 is CSATSANTGELFF. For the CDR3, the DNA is TGCAGCGCCACTAGCGCCAACACCGGGGAGCTGTTTTTT.

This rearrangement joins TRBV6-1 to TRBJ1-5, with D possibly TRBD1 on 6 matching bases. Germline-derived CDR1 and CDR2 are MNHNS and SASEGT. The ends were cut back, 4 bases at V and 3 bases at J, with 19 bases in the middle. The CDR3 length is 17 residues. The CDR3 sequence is CASSVSGRGGYNQPQHF. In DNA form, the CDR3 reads TGTGCCAGCAGTGTATCCGGCAGGGGAGGCTACAATCAGCCCCAGCATTTT.

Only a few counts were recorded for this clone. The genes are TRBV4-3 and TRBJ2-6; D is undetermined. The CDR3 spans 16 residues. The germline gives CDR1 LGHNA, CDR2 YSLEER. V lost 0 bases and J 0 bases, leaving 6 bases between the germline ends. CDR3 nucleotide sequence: TGCGCCAGCAGCCAAGATAGTAGCTCTGGGGCCAACGTCCTGACTTTC. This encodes CASSQDSSSGANVLTF.

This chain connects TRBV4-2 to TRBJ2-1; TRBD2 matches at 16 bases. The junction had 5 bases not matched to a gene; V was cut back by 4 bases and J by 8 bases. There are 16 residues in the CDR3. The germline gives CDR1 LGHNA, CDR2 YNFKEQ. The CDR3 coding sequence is TGTGCCAGCAGCCTTTGGGGACTAGCGGGAGGGGATGAGCAGTTCTTC. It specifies CASSLWGLAGGDEQFF.

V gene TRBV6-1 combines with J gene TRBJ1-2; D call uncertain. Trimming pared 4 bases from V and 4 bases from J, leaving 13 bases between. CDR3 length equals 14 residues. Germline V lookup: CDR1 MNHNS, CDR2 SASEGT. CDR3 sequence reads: CASSGDTLGYGYTF. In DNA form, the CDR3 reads TGTGCCAGCAGTGGTGACACCCTCGGCTATGGCTACACCTTC.

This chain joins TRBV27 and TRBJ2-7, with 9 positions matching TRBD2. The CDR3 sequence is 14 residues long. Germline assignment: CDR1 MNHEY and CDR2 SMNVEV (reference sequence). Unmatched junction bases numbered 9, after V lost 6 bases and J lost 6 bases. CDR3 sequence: CASSQGLATGEQYF. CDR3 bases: TGTGCCAGCAGCCAAGGACTAGCGACAGGCGAGCAGTACTTC.

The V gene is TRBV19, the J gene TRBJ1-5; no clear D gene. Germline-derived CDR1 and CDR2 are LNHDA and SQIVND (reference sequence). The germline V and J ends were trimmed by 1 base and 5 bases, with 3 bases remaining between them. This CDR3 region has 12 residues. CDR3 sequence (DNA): TGTGCCAGTAGTATAGGAGATCAGCCCCAGCATTTT. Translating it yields CASSIGDQPQHF.

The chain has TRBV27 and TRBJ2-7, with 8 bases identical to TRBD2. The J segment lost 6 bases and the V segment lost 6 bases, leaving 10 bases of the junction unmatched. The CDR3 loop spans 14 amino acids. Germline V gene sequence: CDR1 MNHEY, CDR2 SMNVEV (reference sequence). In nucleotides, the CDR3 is TGTGCCAGCAGCCCGGGTCGGGGGGGGTCCGAGCAGTACTTC. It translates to CASSPGRGGSEQYF.

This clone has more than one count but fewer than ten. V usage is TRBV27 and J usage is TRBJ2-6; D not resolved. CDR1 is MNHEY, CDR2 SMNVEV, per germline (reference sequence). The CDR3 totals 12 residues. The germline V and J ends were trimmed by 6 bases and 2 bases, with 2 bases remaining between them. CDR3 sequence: CASSPGANVLTF. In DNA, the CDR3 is TGTGCCAGCAGCCCTGGGGCCAACGTCCTGACTTTC.

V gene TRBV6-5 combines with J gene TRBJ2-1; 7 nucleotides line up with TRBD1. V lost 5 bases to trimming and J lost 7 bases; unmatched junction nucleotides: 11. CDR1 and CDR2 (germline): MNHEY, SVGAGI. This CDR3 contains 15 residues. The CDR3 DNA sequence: TGTGCCAGCAGTAGGGGACAGTGGGGCGAGAATGAGCAGTTCTTC. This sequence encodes CASSRGQWGENEQFF.

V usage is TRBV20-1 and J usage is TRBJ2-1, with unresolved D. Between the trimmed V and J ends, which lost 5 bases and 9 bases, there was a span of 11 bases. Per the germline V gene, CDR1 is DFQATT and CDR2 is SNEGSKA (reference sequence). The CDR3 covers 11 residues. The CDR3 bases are TGCAGTGCTCCCTGGTATGGTGAGCAGTTCTTC. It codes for CSAPWYGEQFF.

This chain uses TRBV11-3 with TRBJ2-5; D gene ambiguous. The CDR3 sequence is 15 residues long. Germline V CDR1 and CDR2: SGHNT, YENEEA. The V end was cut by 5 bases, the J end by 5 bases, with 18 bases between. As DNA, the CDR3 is TGTGCCAGCAGCACCACCTTGGGCGTGGGGGAGACCCAGTACTTC. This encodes CASSTTLGVGETQYF. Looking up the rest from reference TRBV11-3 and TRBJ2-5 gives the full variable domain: EAGVVQSPRYKIIEKKQPVAFWCNPISGHNTLYWYLQNLGQGPELLIRYENEEAVDDSQLPKDRFSAERLKGVDSTLKIQPAELGDSAVYLCASSTTLGVGETQYFGPGTRLLVL.

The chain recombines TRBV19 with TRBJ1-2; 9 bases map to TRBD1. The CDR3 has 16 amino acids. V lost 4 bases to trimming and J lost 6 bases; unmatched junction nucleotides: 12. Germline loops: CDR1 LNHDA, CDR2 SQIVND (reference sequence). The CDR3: CASSTAGQGGVDGYTF. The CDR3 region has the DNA TGTGCCAGTAGTACCGCGGGACAGGGAGGAGTGGATGGCTACACCTTC.

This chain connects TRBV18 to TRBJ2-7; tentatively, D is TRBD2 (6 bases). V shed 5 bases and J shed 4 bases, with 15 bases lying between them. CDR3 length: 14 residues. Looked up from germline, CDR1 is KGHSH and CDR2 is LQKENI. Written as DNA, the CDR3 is TGTGCCAGCTCAGAACCGGGACGGGGGTACGAGCAGTACTTC. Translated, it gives CASSEPGRGYEQYF.

CDR3 residues: CASSLAENSGANVLTF. The CDR3 DNA follows: TGTGCCAGCAGCTTAGCTGAGAACTCTGGGGCCAACGTCCTGACTTTC. The chain couples TRBV7-6 to TRBJ2-6; D gene ambiguous. The V end lost 0 bases, the J end lost 0 bases, and 6 bases lay between the germline ends. Germline V gene data show CDR1 as SGHVS and CDR2 as FNYEAQ. The CDR3 has 16 residues.

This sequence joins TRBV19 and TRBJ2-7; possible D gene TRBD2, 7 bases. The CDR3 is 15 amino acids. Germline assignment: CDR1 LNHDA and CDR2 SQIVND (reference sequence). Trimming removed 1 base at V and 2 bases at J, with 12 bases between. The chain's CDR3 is CASSIGGGGPYEQYF. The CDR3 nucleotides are TGTGCCAGTAGTATAGGGGGGGGCGGCCCCTACGAGCAGTACTTC.

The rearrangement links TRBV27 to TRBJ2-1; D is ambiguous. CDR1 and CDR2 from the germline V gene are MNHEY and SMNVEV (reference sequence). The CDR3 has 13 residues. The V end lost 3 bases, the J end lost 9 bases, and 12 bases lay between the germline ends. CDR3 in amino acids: CASSFSLLTEQFF. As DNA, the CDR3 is TGTGCCAGCAGTTTTTCCCTATTGACTGAGCAGTTCTTC.

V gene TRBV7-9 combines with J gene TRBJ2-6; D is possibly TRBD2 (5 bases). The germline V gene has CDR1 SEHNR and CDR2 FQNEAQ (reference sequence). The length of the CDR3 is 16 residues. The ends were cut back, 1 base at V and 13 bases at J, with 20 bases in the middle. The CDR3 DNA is TGTGCCAGCAGCTTAGATCTGCTAGAAGCGGCCCCTGTCCTGACTTTC. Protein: CASSLDLLEAAPVLTF.